The next 14 T cell receptor beta chains were all read from a single sample in a study of STAT5B mutations in CD4+ large granular lymphocyte leukemia. Assay used: immunoSEQ multiplex PCR; TCRdb lists only in-frame clones, some missing. The table lists around 31,000 clones, about 70% of them singletons, with 2% in the top ten. The specimen sequenced was CD4+ T cells from blood buffy coats. These receptors all come from a human donor in good health.

The chain joins TRBV29-1 to TRBJ1-1; D ambiguous. This CDR3 comprises 13 residues. CDR1 is SQVTM and CDR2 is ANQGSEA in the germline V gene. V lost 3 bases, J lost 7 bases, and 15 bases lay in between. In DNA form, the CDR3 reads TGCAGCGTTGATCTAACCAGAAGTGGTGAAGCTTTCTTT. Protein: CSVDLTRSGEAFF.

The gene calls are TRBV5-6 and TRBJ1-2; possible D gene TRBD1, 6 bases. The V and J ends lost 2 bases and 5 bases respectively, with 10 bases between them. From germline, CDR1 is SGHDT and CDR2 YYEEEE. This CDR3 region has 13 residues. CDR3 coding DNA: TGTGCCAGCAGCTTCGGACAGACTTATGGCTACACCTTC. It specifies CASSFGQTYGYTF.

The CDR3 nucleotides read TGTGCCAGCAATATACAGGGGCCTAGCACAGATACGCAGTATTTT. Protein product: CASNIQGPSTDTQYF. The chain links TRBV6-1 to TRBJ2-3, with 7 bases aligning to TRBD1. The germline CDR1 and CDR2 sequences are MNHNS and SASEGT. V shed 7 bases and J 0 bases; nucleotides not matched to a gene: 7. There are 15 residues in the CDR3.

This chain uses TRBV6-4 with TRBJ1-3, with D possibly TRBD1 on 6 matching bases. There are 13 residues in the CDR3. CDR1 and CDR2 from the germline V gene are MRHNA and SNTAGT. Trimming cost V 5 bases and J 4 bases, with 9 bases left between them. The CDR3 DNA reads TGTGCCAGCAGTCCTGACAGGGGAAACACCATATATTTT. Translating it yields CASSPDRGNTIYF.

The rearrangement uses TRBV20-1 and TRBJ2-3, with D possibly being TRBD1 or TRBD2 (5 bases each). Germline CDR1 DFQATT, CDR2 SNEGSKA (reference sequence). CDR3 length: 11 residues. V lost 0 bases and J lost 8, with 6 bases in between. CDR3 protein: CSAREGVTQYF. The CDR3 DNA reads as TGCAGTGCTAGAGAGGGGGTTACGCAGTATTTT.

This clone has just one count. The V call is TRBV7-6, the J call TRBJ1-2; 10 bases map to TRBD1. This CDR3 region has 18 residues. With V trimmed by 4 bases and J by 6 bases, 17 bases remained unmatched. CDR1 is SGHVS, CDR2 FNYEAQ, per germline. In nucleotides, the CDR3 is TGTGCCAGCAGCTCAAGAGGGGGGGGGACAGGGGTGTACCATGGCTACACCTTC. This codes for CASSSRGGGTGVYHGYTF.

This chain joins TRBV18 and TRBJ1-4; a weak D match, TRBD1 (5 bases). Trimming stripped 3 bases from V and 5 bases from J, with 10 bases between. CDR1 and CDR2 from the germline V gene are KGHSH and LQKENI. CDR3 length: 14 amino acids. The CDR3 protein is CASSPGLSNEKLFF. DNA of the CDR3: TGTGCCAGCTCACCGGGACTCTCAAATGAAAAACTGTTTTTT.

This clone was seen only a few times. The chain combines TRBV29-1 with TRBJ1-2, with a weak D call TRBD1 (6 bases). Between the trimmed V and J ends, which lost 7 bases and 4 bases, there was a span of 13 bases. CDR3 size: 12 residues. CDR1 SQVTM and CDR2 ANQGSEA come from the germline V gene. The CDR3 DNA is TGCAGCGCAAAACAGGGCTCCTATGGCTACACCTTC. It is translated as CSAKQGSYGYTF.

The CDR3 spells CASSKAGDTGELFF. The CDR3, as DNA: TGTGCCAGCAGCAAAGCAGGGGACACCGGGGAGCTGTTTTTT. The J gene is TRBJ2-2, the V gene TRBV7-9; tentative D call: TRBD1 (6 bases). V gave up 5 bases and J gave up 3 bases, with 10 bases separating them. The germline CDR1 and CDR2 sequences are SEHNR and FQNEAQ (reference sequence). The CDR3 contains 14 residues.

The rearrangement joins TRBV7-2 to TRBJ2-1; TRBD1 is a possible D gene (6 bases). The CDR3 covers 15 residues. The germline gives CDR1 SGHTA, CDR2 FQGNSA. V lost 5 bases and J lost 4, with 15 bases in between. Written as DNA, the CDR3 is TGTGCCAGCAGCCCCGCTTGGGGACAATACAATGAGCAGTTCTTC. Protein: CASSPAWGQYNEQFF.

This clone was detected only a few times. The chain joins TRBV4-1 to TRBJ2-1; 8 positions match TRBD1. This CDR3 is built from 15 residues. Germline V lookup: CDR1 MGHRA, CDR2 YSYEKL. J gave up 5 bases and V 6 bases, and 9 bases lay outside the gene matches. This CDR3 reads CASRYRDRRDNEQFF. CDR3 bases: TGCGCCAGCAGATACCGGGACAGGCGCGACAATGAGCAGTTCTTC.

V is TRBV30 and J is TRBJ2-7; tentatively, D is TRBD1 (5 bases). The CDR3 runs to 14 residues. Germline V gives CDR1 GTSNPN, CDR2 SVGIG (reference sequence). Trimming left V 3 bases short and J 6 bases short, with 18 bases between. The CDR3: CAWSPSVLGLEQYF. CDR3 nucleotide sequence: TGTGCCTGGAGCCCCTCAGTCCTGGGGCTCGAGCAGTACTTC.

The chain links TRBV9 to TRBJ2-1, with 9 bases that match TRBD2. Germline trimming cut 1 base from V and 3 bases from J; bases unmatched to any gene: 5. CDR1 SGDLS and CDR2 YYNGEE come from the germline V gene. CDR3 length equals 16 residues. The CDR3 DNA reads TGTGCCAGCAGCGTAATAAGCGGGGGGCACTACAATGAGCAGTTCTTC. This gives the protein CASSVISGGHYNEQFF.

This chain joins TRBV4-2 and TRBJ1-5; D uncertain. Deletions cut 1 base from V and 0 bases from J, with 7 bases between. Per the germline V gene, CDR1 is LGHNA and CDR2 is YNFKEQ. The CDR3 contains 15 residues. Written as DNA, the CDR3 is TGTGCCAGCAGCCAAGGCACCAATAGCAATCAGCCCCAGCATTTT. Translation gives CASSQGTNSNQPQHF.